Listed here is a single T cell receptor beta chain. Source study methods: Amplifying reference gene primers gave estimates of nucleated cell counts. Clones were sequenced by immunoSEQ multiplex PCR, and TCRdb holds only the in-frame ones, with some missing. The D gene and trimming were derived from the DNA, and the V and J assignments and clone size from that table. Among 150,000 or so clones listed, around 80% were seen once. With 2 bases removed from V and 3 bases from J, the gap between germline ends came to 10 bases. Germline CDR1 is SGHTA and CDR2 is FQGNSA. This CDR3 has 14 amino acids. These data come from a study of blood T cell repertoires in COVID-19. Overall study context: Acute and convalescent COVID-19 samples came from the United States, Italy and Spain. Sample material is recorded as cDNA or gDNA derived from T cells, B-cell-depleted T cells, or PBMCs.

J is TRBJ1-1 and V is TRBV7-2, with D maybe TRBD1 (5 bases). The material sequenced was peripheral blood. This TCR derives from a human donor with acute or convalescent COVID-19. The donor label of this sample is uncertain. CDR3 protein: CASSLRGGDTEAFF. CDR3 coding DNA: TGTGCCAGCAGCTTAAGGGGAGGAGACACTGAAGCTTTCTTT.